Listed below are T cell receptor beta chains from one sample, sequenced in a study of T-cell reconstitution after alpha-beta-depleted transplantation in children. MiXCR, applied by TCRdb to the PCR reads, yields one record per CDR3 protein. The table lists 700,000 to 850,000 distinct CDR3 sequences, 16% of them singletons. Sequenced here: PBMCs, mostly from graft donor cells, sampled 360 days after TCRalphabeta/CD19-depleted stem cell transplant. The receptors were gathered from a male patient aged 10 to 17 who had a stem cell transplant for acute lymphoblastic leukemia, so the T cells may come from the graft donor. Each CDR3 is given with its conserved first and last residue. The order of the fields is clone size, D gene, CDR3 length, J gene, V gene, CDR3 DNA, CDR3 protein. A D gene is named only where the DNA matches it firmly. Size is omitted from some rows. Given values are once, few, many or a class for expanded clones.

few | TRBD2 | 15 | TRBJ2-5 | TRBV5-1 | TGCGCCAGCGGAATAGCGGGAGAGTGGGGGGAGACCCAGTACTTC | CASGIAGEWGETQYF
- | TRBD1 | 22 | TRBJ1-5 | TRBV10-3 | TGTGCCATCAGCCGGGGGACAGGGGAATCACCAAGGATGGAGGCCAGCAATCAGCCCCAGCATTTT | CAISRGTGESPRMEASNQPQHF
few | - | 16 | TRBJ1-3 | TRBV7-9 | TGTGCCAGCAGCTTATTCAGGGCGCGGGCTGGAAACACCATATATTTT | CASSLFRARAGNTIYF
- | - | 14 | TRBJ2-5 | TRBV6-5 | TGTGCCAGCAGTTACGGTGGGAGGGGGGAGACCCAGTACTTC | CASSYGGRGETQYF
- | - | 18 | TRBJ2-6 | TRBV9 | TGTGCCAGCAGCGTACCGGGCGTATTGGGCTCTGGGGCCAACGTCCTGACTTTC | CASSVPGVLGSGANVLTF
many | TRBD2 | 15 | TRBJ2-3 | TRBV12-3/TRBV12-4 | TGTGCCAGCAGATTAGAAGCGGGAGGAACAGATACGCAGTATTTT | CASRLEAGGTDTQYF
- | - | 16 | TRBJ1-2 | TRBV5-1 | TGCGCCAGCAGCCCGTGGGCAGGGCGAAAGGGTGATGGCTACACCTTC | CASSPWAGRKGDGYTF
- | - | 15 | TRBJ2-5 | TRBV7-2 | TGTGCCAGCAGCATCTCGCGTCAGGGGCTCGAGACCCAGTACTTC | CASSISRQGLETQYF
- | - | 16 | TRBJ1-1 | TRBV4-1 | TGCGCCAGCAGCCAAGCCCGGACCAGGGTGAGCACTGAAGCTTTCTTT | CASSQARTRVSTEAFF
few | TRBD2 | 14 | TRBJ2-7 | TRBV20-1 | TGCAGTGCTAAAGGGGGCGGGAGGGCCTACGAGCAGTACTTC | CSAKGGGRAYEQYF
- | TRBD2 | 16 | TRBJ2-1 | TRBV25-1 | TGTGCCAGCAGTGACGATAGGACTAGCGGCTACAATGAGCAGTTCTTC | CASSDDRTSGYNEQFF
few | - | 15 | TRBJ2-3 | TRBV11-2 | TGTGCCAGCAGCTTACTAGCGTATAGCACAGATACGCAGTATTTT | CASSLLAYSTDTQYF
- | TRBD2 | 17 | TRBJ2-5 | TRBV14 | TGTGCCAGCAGCCAATCGGAGGGACTAGCGGGAAGAGAGACCCAGTACTTC | CASSQSEGLAGRETQYF
few | - | 14 | TRBJ2-7 | TRBV7-2 | TGTGCCAGCAGCCCAAGGGGATTCCTCTACGAGCAGTACTTC | CASSPRGFLYEQYF
few | - | 12 | TRBJ2-1 | TRBV3-1 | TGTGCCAGCAGCCCGTCCGGGTTGACTTTGTTCTTC | CASSPSGLTLFF
few | - | 13 | TRBJ2-7 | TRBV10-3 | TGTGCCATCAGTGAGTCTCACTCCTACGAGCAGTACTTC | CAISESHSYEQYF
few | - | 18 | TRBJ1-4 | TRBV7-7 | TGTGCCAGCAGCCAACCCGCGTCGCAGTTTGCAACTAATGAAAAACTGTTTTTT | CASSQPASQFATNEKLFF
few | TRBD2 | 14 | TRBJ2-1 | TRBV5-1 | TGCGCCAGCAGATGGACTAGCGGGGCAAATGAGCAGTTCTTC | CASRWTSGANEQFF
few | - | 13 | TRBJ1-1 | TRBV7-9 | TGTGCCAGCAGCTCCCGAAGGGACACAGAAGCTTTCTTT | CASSSRRDTEAFF
- | TRBD1 | 15 | TRBJ1-2 | TRBV15 | TGTGCCACCAGCAGTCTCGTGGGACAGGGTTCTCGCTACACCTTC | CATSSLVGQGSRYTF
- | - | 16 | TRBJ2-1 | TRBV4-1 | TGCGCCAGCAGCCAAGACCCGCCGACTAGCTACAATGAGCAGTTCTTC | CASSQDPPTSYNEQFF
- | TRBD1 | 15 | TRBJ2-1 | TRBV24-1 | TGTGCCACCAGTGACCAGGGACAGCCGGACAATGAGCAGTTCTTC | CATSDQGQPDNEQFF
- | - | 14 | TRBJ2-1 | TRBV7-3 | TGTGCCAGCAGCTTGGGGACCGCTCCGAGGGAGCAGTTCTTC | CASSLGTAPREQFF
- | - | 12 | TRBJ2-7 | TRBV5-6 | TGTGCCAGCAGCGCTCGGACAGACGAGCAGTACTTC | CASSARTDEQYF
- | TRBD2 | 19 | TRBJ2-7 | TRBV12-3/TRBV12-4 | TGTACCAGCAGTTTTAGCCCACTAGCGGGAGGGCCCGATATCCACGGGCAGTACTTC | CTSSFSPLAGGPDIHGQYF
- | - | 15 | TRBJ2-3 | TRBV5-1 | TGCGCCAGCAGCTTGGCCCAGGGGACCACAGATACGCAGTATTTT | CASSLAQGTTDTQYF
few | TRBD1 | 15 | TRBJ2-5 | TRBV7-9 | TGTGCCAGCAGCTTGGCCAGGGGGACAGGGACGACCCAGTACTTC | CASSLARGTGTTQYF
few | TRBD1 | 12 | TRBJ1-4 | TRBV20-1 | TGCAGTGTACAGGGGCAGGATGAAAAACTGTTTTTT | CSVQGQDEKLFF
- | TRBD2 | 16 | TRBJ2-1 | TRBV9 | TGTGCCAGCAGCGTAGCGAGCGGGAGCGGGGTCAATGAGCAGTTCTTC | CASSVASGSGVNEQFF
few | - | 14 | TRBJ2-1 | TRBV29-1 | TGCAGCGTCGGGGCAGATGCGTCCTACAATGAGCAGTTCTTC | CSVGADASYNEQFF
few | - | 16 | TRBJ2-1 | TRBV7-3 | TGTGCCAGCAGCTTAGAGCCGGGACGGACCCCCAATGAGCAGTTCTTC | CASSLEPGRTPNEQFF
- | TRBD2 | 16 | TRBJ2-1 | TRBV7-8 | TGTGCCAGCAGCTTCCAAGGCGGGAGGGCCATCAATGAGCAGTTCTTC | CASSFQGGRAINEQFF
few | - | 14 | TRBJ2-7 | TRBV6-1 | TGTGCCAGCAGTGAATTGGGGGGCCCCTACGAGCAGTACTTC | CASSELGGPYEQYF
- | - | 16 | TRBJ2-1 | TRBV5-1 | TGCGCCAGCAGCCCGGCGTCAGCGGGCTCCTACAATGAGCAGTTCTTC | CASSPASAGSYNEQFF
- | TRBD2 | 18 | TRBJ2-7 | TRBV27 | TGTGCCAGCAGTCCGCTCTACGACTGGCAGCGGGACTCCTACGAGCAGTACTTC | CASSPLYDWQRDSYEQYF
- | - | 15 | TRBJ1-2 | TRBV5-5 | TGTGCCAGCAGCTTGGAGAGACGGGGGGCTGGTGGCTACACCTTC | CASSLERRGAGGYTF
few | TRBD1 | 18 | TRBJ2-1 | TRBV20-1 | TGCAGTGCTAGGGAACGATACAGGGGCGTAGTTGCCTACAATGAGCAGTTCTTC | CSARERYRGVVAYNEQFF
- | - | 14 | TRBJ2-5 | TRBV29-1 | TGCAGCGTTGAGGAGGGGTATTACCAAGAGACCCAGTACTTC | CSVEEGYYQETQYF
- | - | 15 | TRBJ1-4 | TRBV15 | TGTGCCACCAGCACACACAGGGTGGATAATGAAAAACTGTTTTTT | CATSTHRVDNEKLFF
few | TRBD2 | 17 | TRBJ2-5 | TRBV27 | TGTGCCAGCAGTTTCAGAAGCGGGAGGGCCTTTCAAGAGACCCAGTACTTC | CASSFRSGRAFQETQYF
- | - | 12 | TRBJ2-7 | TRBV7-7 | TGTGCCAGCAGCCCTCAGGAGTACGAGCAGTACTTC | CASSPQEYEQYF
few | - | 15 | TRBJ2-3 | TRBV2 | TGTGCCAGCAAACGACAGGGACTATTCACAGATACGCAGTATTTT | CASKRQGLFTDTQYF
- | - | 16 | TRBJ1-3 | TRBV5-1 | TGCGCCAGCAGCTTGGTCCCAGGGGCGAGAGGAAACACCATATATTTT | CASSLVPGARGNTIYF
- | - | 16 | TRBJ2-1 | TRBV20-1 | TGCAGTGCTAGAGGAGCCCTAGCGCCCTCCTACAATGAGCAGTTCTTC | CSARGALAPSYNEQFF
- | TRBD2 | 16 | TRBJ2-7 | TRBV25-1 | TGTGCCAGCAGCCTAGCGGGCCTCAGGAGCTCCTACGAGCAGTACTTC | CASSLAGLRSSYEQYF
- | - | 16 | TRBJ1-1 | TRBV5-1 | TGCGCCAGCAGCCGAGCGACCCTTACAGCGAACACTGAAGCTTTCTTT | CASSRATLTANTEAFF
few | TRBD2 | 14 | TRBJ2-5 | TRBV3-1 | TGTGCCAGCAGCCGATCTAGCGGGGAAGAGACCCAGTACTTC | CASSRSSGEETQYF
- | TRBD1 | 14 | TRBJ1-5 | TRBV20-1 | TGCAGTGCTCTACCGGCCAGGGGGAGTCAGCCCCAGCATTTT | CSALPARGSQPQHF
- | TRBD2 | 16 | TRBJ2-7 | TRBV7-8 | TGTGCCAGCAGCCCCCGGACTAGCGGGAGTGGGTACGAGCAGTACTTC | CASSPRTSGSGYEQYF
few | TRBD2 | 16 | TRBJ2-7 | TRBV6-4 | TGTGCCAGCAGTGCCACCGGGACTAGCGGGATCTACGAGCAGTACTTC | CASSATGTSGIYEQYF
- | - | 18 | TRBJ2-7 | TRBV14 | TGTGCCAGCAGAGATAGACACTTAATCAGGGGAGTAAGCCACGAGCAGTACTTC | CASRDRHLIRGVSHEQYF
many | - | 12 | TRBJ2-3 | TRBV20-1 | TGCAGTGCTAGAAAGGCCACAGATACGCAGTATTTT | CSARKATDTQYF
few | - | 19 | TRBJ2-1 | TRBV6-5 | TGTGCCAGCAGTTACCTAGCCAGAATGTCCGGCTTTTCCTACAATGAGCAGTTCTTC | CASSYLARMSGFSYNEQFF